Below are 25 T cell receptor beta chains sequenced from a single sample in a study of tumor-infiltrating lymphocytes in glioblastoma multiforme. TCRB libraries came from RNA via three nested multiplex PCR rounds. Each CDR3 protein is one row after TCRdb ran MiXCR on the multiplex PCR reads. The sample shows about 10,000 distinct CDR3 sequences, 66% of them seen only once. The sequencing input was brain tumor tissue. These receptors all come from a male donor with glioblastoma.

The rearrangement joins TRBV12-3 or TRBV12-4 to TRBJ2-3; TRBD1 matches 8 bases. J gave up 15 bases and V 4 bases, and 12 bases lay outside the gene matches. The CDR3 contains 13 residues. The chain's CDR3 is CASSYRGADTKYF. CDR3 bases: TGTGCCAGCAGTTACAGGGGGGCAGATACGAAATATTTT.

CDR3 sequence reads: CASSVRLGEGTSTDTQYF. In DNA, the CDR3 is TGCGCCAGCAGTGTAAGGCTGGGGGAGGGGACTAGCACAGATACGCAGTATTTT. The V call is TRBV10-2, the J call TRBJ2-3; 7 nucleotides agree with TRBD2. Germline-derived CDR1 and CDR2 are WSHSY and SAAADI. Unmatched junction bases numbered 13, after V lost 4 bases and J lost 0 bases. CDR3 length: 18 amino acids.

The gene calls are TRBV28 and TRBJ2-7; a possible D gene is TRBD2 (6 bases). The CDR3 has 13 amino acids. Per germline, CDR1 MDHEN and CDR2 SYDVKM. The V and J ends lost 5 bases and 7 bases respectively, with 15 bases between them. DNA of the CDR3: TGTGCCAGCAGTCTAGGGATTAGCGGAGAGCAGTACTTC. This sequence encodes CASSLGISGEQYF.

This clonotype is categorized as medium-sized (0.01 to 0.1%). The rearrangement uses TRBV6-2 or TRBV6-3 and TRBJ2-1, with 10 bases that match TRBD2. The CDR3 extends over 15 amino acids. After removal of 6 bases from V and 6 bases from J, the junction contained 8 bases not matched to a gene. Germline CDR1 is MNHEY and CDR2 is SVGEGT. This CDR3 is CASRAAGGRFNEQFF. Written as DNA, the CDR3 is TGTGCCAGCAGAGCAGCGGGAGGGCGTTTCAATGAGCAGTTCTTC.

This clonotype was found once. The germline gene is not matched at one end of the junction; a read error may be the cause. J is TRBJ1-3 and V is TRBV10-2, with D perhaps matching TRBD1 (6 bases). The V gene's germline CDR1 is WSHSY and CDR2 SAAADI. This CDR3 spans 16 amino acids. The CDR3 region has the DNA TGCGCCAGCAGTGAAATCCGGGGGGCCTCTGGAAACACCATACATTTT. The encoded protein is CASSEIRGASGNTIHF.

This clonotype was observed a single time. At one end, the junction sequence differs from germline, possibly due to a read error. The chain links TRBV4-3 to TRBJ2-1, with D perhaps TRBD2 (6 bases). The CDR3 totals 15 residues. The germline CDR1 and CDR2 sequences are LGHNA and YSLEER. DNA of the CDR3: TGCGCCAGCAGCCAAGATTTTACTAGCTACTATGAGCAGTTCTTC. This encodes CASSQDFTSYYEQFF.

This clonotype was seen only a few times. J is TRBJ2-1 and V is TRBV29-1; maybe TRBD2 (6 bases). This CDR3 region has 14 residues. Trimming cost V 2 bases and J 9 bases, with 17 bases left between them. In germline, CDR1 is SQVTM, CDR2 ANQGSEA. The CDR3 nucleotides read TGCAGCGTTGAACGAAACTGGCAGGGAGGTGAGCAGTTCTTC. This sequence encodes CSVERNWQGGEQFF.

The chain has TRBV7-9 and TRBJ1-1, with TRBD1 as a possible D gene (6 bases). The CDR3 runs 15 residues. The V gene's germline CDR1 is SEHNR and CDR2 FQNEAQ (reference sequence). CDR3 loop: CNSSLVQGVIAEAFF. CDR3 in DNA: TGTAACAGCAGCTTAGTACAGGGAGTAATCGCTGAAGCTTTCTTT. Full variable domain (missing parts from reference TRBV7-9 and TRBJ1-1): DTGVSQNPRHKITKRGQNVTFRCDPISEHNRLYWYRQTLGQGPEFLTYFQNEAQLEKSRLLSDRFSAERPKGSFSTLEIQRTEQGDSAMYLCNSSLVQGVIAEAFFGQGTRLTVV.

Remarks on this clonotype: Given the absence of the conserved phenylalanine or tryptophan at the CDR3 end, a read error is likely. The chain combines TRBV5-6 with TRBJ2-7, with unresolved D. The V end lost 1 base, the J end lost 3 bases, and 14 bases lay between the germline ends. CDR1 and CDR2 from the germline V gene are SGHDT and YYEEEE. This CDR3 is 15 amino acids long. CDR3 DNA sequence: TGTGCCAGCAGCTTGAATGCGGATATGAGCTACGAGCAGTACATC. Its translation: CASSLNADMSYEQYI.

This rearrangement joins TRBV10-2 to TRBJ2-1; 9 nucleotides align to TRBD2. After removal of 3 bases from V and 6 bases from J, the junction contained 9 bases not matched to a gene. There are 16 residues in the CDR3. Germline V gene lookup returns CDR1 WSHSY and CDR2 SAAADI. This CDR3 is CASSDLFFSGSNEQFF. The CDR3 nucleotides read TGCGCCAGCAGTGACCTCTTTTTTAGCGGGAGCAATGAGCAGTTCTTC.

As regards this clonotype: The junction differs from germline at one of its ends, possibly a read error. The rearrangement links TRBV5-4 to TRBJ1-4; D may be TRBD1 (6 bases). The CDR3 contains 14 residues. The germline CDR1 and CDR2 sequences are SGHNT and YYREEE (reference sequence). Written as DNA, the CDR3 is TGCGCCAGCAGCTTGGGGGGGCGGAGGGGAAAACTGTTTTTT. Its translation is CASSLGGRRGKLFF.

The rearrangement links TRBV6-5 to TRBJ2-7; D unclear. The ends were cut back, 2 bases at V and 2 bases at J, with 13 bases in the middle. This CDR3 is 15 amino acids long. Per the germline V gene, CDR1 is MNHEY and CDR2 is SVGAGI. CDR3: CASSYIAQGAYEQYF. The CDR3 nucleotides read TGTGCCAGCAGTTACATCGCACAAGGAGCCTACGAGCAGTACTTC.

Remarks on this clonotype: The conserved closing phenylalanine or tryptophan is absent in this CDR3, likely reflecting a read error. This chain joins TRBV10-3 and TRBJ1-6; D possibly corresponds to TRBD1 (5 bases). CDR3 length equals 15 residues. V lost 6 bases to trimming and J lost 9 bases, with 18 bases between them. Germline-derived CDR1 and CDR2 are ENHRY and SYGVKD. The CDR3, as DNA: TGTGCCATCAGCTCGTCCGGGGGTTGGGGTTCACCCCTCCACCCT. Translating gives CAISSSGGWGSPLHP.

Concerning this clonotype itself: A junction end diverges from the germline sequence, so it may reflect a read error. V and J are TRBV10-3 and TRBJ1-1; 9 bases fit TRBD1. This CDR3 comprises 12 residues. The V gene's germline CDR1 is ENHRY and CDR2 SYGVKD. CDR3 DNA: TGTGCCCTCAGTGGACAGGGGCTCCCGGCTTTCTTT. Its protein is CALSGQGLPAFF.

V usage is TRBV6-1 and J usage is TRBJ2-7; D remains ambiguous. Germline CDR1 reads MNHNS; CDR2 reads SASEGT. The CDR3 spans 14 residues. The V end lost 8 bases, the J end lost 0 bases, and 14 bases lay between the germline ends. CDR3 sequence reads: CASEVATSSYEQYF. The CDR3 region has the DNA TGTGCCAGCGAGGTCGCGACGAGCTCCTACGAGCAGTACTTC.

Only a few counts were recorded for this clonotype. The chain employs TRBV2 and TRBJ1-1; D is unclear. Germline V gene lookup returns CDR1 SNHLY and CDR2 FYNNEI. V was pared by 7 bases and J by 3 bases, with 12 bases between. This CDR3 is built from 13 residues. For the CDR3, the DNA is TGTGCCAGCAAGACGGAGAGGGACACTGAAGCTTTCTTT. It is translated as CASKTERDTEAFF.

This clonotype has at least ten counts. The chain combines TRBV11-2 with TRBJ2-2; TRBD2 agrees at 12 bases. This CDR3 contains 20 residues. V dropped 2 bases and J dropped 3; count of bases not matched to a gene: 13. Germline CDR1 SGHAT, CDR2 FQNNGV. CDR3 region: CASSLRTSPTSGRHTGELFF. The CDR3 DNA is TGTGCCAGCAGCTTACGGACCTCCCCTACTAGCGGGAGGCACACCGGGGAGCTGTTTTTT.

A single count supports this clonotype. Here the CDR3 omits its conserved ending phenylalanine or tryptophan, so a read error is the likely source. It is unclear where the CDR3 begins or ends on the DNA, so no DNA is shown, and the CDR3 is as TCRdb lists it. The chain couples TRBV20-1 to TRBJ1-6. The V gene's germline CDR1 is DFQATT and CDR2 SNEGSKA (reference sequence). The CDR3 comprises 15 residues, both ends counted. CDR3 in amino acids: CSTRGRGSVNSPLHV.

This clonotype was detected many times. The chain recombines TRBV7-9 with TRBJ1-1; no clear D gene. In germline, CDR1 is SEHNR, CDR2 FQNEAQ (reference sequence). V dropped 5 bases and J dropped 6 bases, with 10 bases sitting between them. The CDR3 runs to 12 residues. The CDR3 nucleotides read TGTGCCAGCAGCCCCGAATCGGCTGAAGCTTTCTTT. As protein: CASSPESAEAFF.

Points on this clonotype: The junction differs from germline at one of its ends, possibly a read error. The V call is TRBV4-2, the J call TRBJ1-1; no clear D. The germline V gene encodes CDR1 LGHNA and CDR2 YNFKEQ. The CDR3 extends over 13 amino acids. In DNA, the CDR3 is TGTGTCAGCAGCCGAGAGTCAGAAACTGAAGCTTTCTTT. Amino acids: CVSSRESETEAFF.

On this clonotype: The junction departs from the called germline gene at one end, perhaps through a read error. The V call is TRBV28, the J call TRBJ2-6; perhaps TRBD1 as D (5 bases). The CDR3 totals 14 residues. CDR1 and CDR2 from the germline V gene are MDHEN and SYDVKM. CDR3 region: CANLSPSGANILTF. The CDR3 DNA sequence: TGTGCCAACTTAAGCCCATCTGGGGCCAACATCCTGACTTTC.

With regard to this clonotype: A read error is likely, as this CDR3 ends without the conserved phenylalanine or tryptophan. The chain recombines TRBV5-1 with TRBJ1-1; 7 bases agree with TRBD1. The length of the CDR3 is 13 residues. Per the germline V gene, CDR1 is SGHRS and CDR2 is YFSETQ. CDR3 nucleotide sequence: TGCGACAGCAGCCACGGACAGGACATTGAAGCTTTCGTT. It specifies CDSSHGQDIEAFV.

On this clonotype itself: A junction boundary mismatches the germline segment, possibly from a read error. V and J are TRBV11-3 and TRBJ2-2, with D possibly matching TRBD2 (6 bases). This CDR3 has 15 residues. Per germline, CDR1 SGHNT and CDR2 YENEEA. The CDR3 bases are TGTGCCAGCAGCTTACATCCAGCGGAGACCGGGGAGGTGTTTTTT. It yields the protein CASSLHPAETGEVFF.

About this clonotype itself: This CDR3 is missing its conserved last phenylalanine or tryptophan, likely due to a read error. The chain uses TRBV29-1 and TRBJ2-1; weak D call: TRBD1 (7 bases). Trimming pared 3 bases from V and 8 bases from J, leaving 17 bases between. CDR3 size: 14 residues. CDR1 is SQVTM, CDR2 ANQGSEA, per germline. The CDR3 loop reads CSVEGRQGGDEQFL. In DNA, the CDR3 is TGCAGCGTTGAGGGGCGGCAGGGGGGCGATGAGCAGTTCTTA.

The chain recombines TRBV5-6 with TRBJ2-1; 9 positions match TRBD2. Trimming at V came to 6 bases and at J to 4 bases, leaving 8 bases not matched to a gene. Germline V lookup: CDR1 SGHDT, CDR2 YYEEEE. The CDR3 sequence is 15 residues long. The CDR3 is CASIRSGRPYNEQFF. CDR3 nucleotides: TGTGCCAGCATCCGAAGCGGGAGGCCTTACAATGAGCAGTTCTTC.